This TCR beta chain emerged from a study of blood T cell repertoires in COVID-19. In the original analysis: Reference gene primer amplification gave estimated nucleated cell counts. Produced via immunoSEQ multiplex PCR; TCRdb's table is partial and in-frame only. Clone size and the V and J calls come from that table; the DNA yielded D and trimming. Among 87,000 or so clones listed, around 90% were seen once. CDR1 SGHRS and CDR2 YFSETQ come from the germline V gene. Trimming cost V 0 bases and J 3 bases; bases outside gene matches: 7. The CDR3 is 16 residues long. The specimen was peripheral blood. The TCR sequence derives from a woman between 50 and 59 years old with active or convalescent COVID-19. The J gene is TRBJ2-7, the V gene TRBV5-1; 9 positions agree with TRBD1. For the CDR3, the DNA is TGCGCCAGCAGCTTGGACTGGCGGACAGGGGTCTACGAGCAGTACTTC. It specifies CASSLDWRTGVYEQYF.